This T cell receptor (beta chain) was documented in a study of regulatory T cells in long-lasting Graves disease. Overall study: Persistence in Graves' disease required over 5 years of antithyroid drugs plus positive TSH receptor antibodies.

TCR beta libraries were built with iRepertoire HTBI primers and Arm-PCR of CDR3 regions. TCRdb fed the multiplex PCR reads into MiXCR, producing one record per CDR3 protein. The sample lists 400,000 to 500,000 distinct CDR3 sequences; around 21% were seen once. The sample holds a few counts of this clonotype. Its cognate antigen is unknown. Its ends do not fully match the called genes, so a read error is possible. The CDR3 extends over 16 amino acids. CDR1 and CDR2 from the germline V gene are SGHRS and YFSETQ. The time point denotes: persistent/refractory GD, antithyroid drugs over 5 years with positive TRAb. Making the TCR library involved RNA that had been extracted from PBMCs. Regarding the study as a whole: Persistent-disease Graves' patients showed less TCR diversity than new cases. With persistent disease, TRBV28, TRBJ1-2 and TRBJ2-5 were the favored segments.

The sample was peripheral blood mononuclear cells (PBMCs), taken when the disease was refractory, from a patient treated with antithyroid drugs. The chain joins TRBV5-1 to TRBJ2-3; the D gene is possibly TRBD2 (5 bases). This clonotype was sampled from a female donor with Graves disease. CDR3 sequence reads: CASSFPGLYPMDTQYF. CDR3 in DNA: TGCGCCAGCAGCTTCCCTGGACTCTATCCGATGGATACGCAATATTTT.